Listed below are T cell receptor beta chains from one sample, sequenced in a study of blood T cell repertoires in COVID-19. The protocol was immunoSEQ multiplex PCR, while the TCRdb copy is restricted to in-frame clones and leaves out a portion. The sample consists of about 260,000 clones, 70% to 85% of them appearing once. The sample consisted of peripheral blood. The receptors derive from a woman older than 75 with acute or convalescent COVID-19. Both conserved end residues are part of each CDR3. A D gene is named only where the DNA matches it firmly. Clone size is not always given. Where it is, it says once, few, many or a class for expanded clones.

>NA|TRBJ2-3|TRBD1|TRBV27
CASTQDREQYF
TGTGCCAGCACCCAGGACAGGGAACAGTATTTT
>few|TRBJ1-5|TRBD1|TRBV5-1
CASSSTGGRQPQHF
TGCGCCAGCAGCTCGACAGGGGGCCGTCAGCCCCAGCATTTT
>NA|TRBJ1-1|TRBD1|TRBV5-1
CASSASGTGDRAFF
TGCGCCAGCAGCGCCTCCGGGACAGGGGATCGAGCTTTCTTT
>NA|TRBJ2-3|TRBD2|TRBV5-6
CASSSSGGRGDTQYF
TGTGCCAGCAGCTCGAGCGGGGGCAGGGGAGATACGCAGTATTTT
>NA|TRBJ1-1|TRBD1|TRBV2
CASRPGTGATEAFF
TGTGCCAGCAGACCCGGGACAGGGGCCACTGAAGCTTTCTTT
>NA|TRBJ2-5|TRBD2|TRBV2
CASRGTSGRGETQYF
TGTGCCAGCAGGGGCACTAGCGGGAGGGGAGAGACCCAGTACTTC
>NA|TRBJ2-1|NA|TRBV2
CASSEAEREKFF
TGTGCCAGCAGTGAAGCAGAACGGGAGAAGTTCTTC
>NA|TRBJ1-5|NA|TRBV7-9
CASSLAGYSNQPQHF
TGTGCCAGCAGCTTGGCAGGGTATAGCAATCAGCCCCAGCATTTT
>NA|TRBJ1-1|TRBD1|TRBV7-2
CASRFTGVTEAFF
TGTGCCAGCAGGTTCACAGGGGTCACTGAAGCTTTCTTT
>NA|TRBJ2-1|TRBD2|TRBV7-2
CASSPNRLAGYNEQFF
TGTGCCAGCAGCCCCAATCGACTAGCGGGGTACAATGAGCAGTTCTTC
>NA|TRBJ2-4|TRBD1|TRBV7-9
CASSLAQGVDKNIQYF
TGTGCCAGCAGCCTCGCACAGGGGGTTGACAAAAACATTCAGTACTTC
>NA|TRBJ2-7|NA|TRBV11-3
CASSKSSASGFSYEQYF
TGTGCCAGCAGCAAGAGTTCGGCCAGCGGATTTTCCTACGAGCAGTACTTC
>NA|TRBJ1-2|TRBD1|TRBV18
CASSPDREIGGYTF
TGTGCCAGCTCACCGGACAGGGAAATAGGCGGCTACACCTTC
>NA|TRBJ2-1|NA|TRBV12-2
CASRFLRGGRGFNEQFF
TGTGCAAGTCGCTTCCTGCGGGGCGGGAGGGGATTCAATGAGCAGTTCTTC
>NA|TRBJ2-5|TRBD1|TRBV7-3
CASSRTGGKETQYF
TGTGCCAGCAGCCGGACAGGGGGGAAAGAGACCCAGTACTTC
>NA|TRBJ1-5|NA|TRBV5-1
CASSLTSNQPQHF
TGCGCCAGCAGCTTGACAAGCAATCAGCCCCAGCATTTT
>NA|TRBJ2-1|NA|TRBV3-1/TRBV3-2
CASSQDHVALKYNEQFF
TGTGCCAGCAGCCAAGATCACGTAGCGTTAAAGTACAATGAGCAGTTCTTC
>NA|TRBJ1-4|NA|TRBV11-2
CASSLGLRGFSEKLFF
TGTGCCAGCAGCTTAGGACTACGGGGTTTCAGTGAAAAACTGTTTTTT
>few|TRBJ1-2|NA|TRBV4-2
CASSQGRDGYTF
TGTGCCAGCAGCCAAGGGAGGGATGGCTACACCTTC
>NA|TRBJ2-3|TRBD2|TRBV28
CASSLRRGRGSDTQYF
TGTGCCAGCAGTTTAAGGCGCGGGAGGGGCTCAGATACGCAGTATTTT
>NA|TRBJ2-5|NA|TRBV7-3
CASSSGGSQETQYF
TGTGCCAGCAGCTCTGGAGGGAGCCAAGAGACCCAGTACTTC
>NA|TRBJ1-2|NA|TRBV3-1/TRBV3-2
CASSETGRWDYGYTF
TGTGCCAGCAGCGAAACAGGCCGGTGGGACTATGGCTACACCTTC
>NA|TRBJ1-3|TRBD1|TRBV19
CASSPGRDRAGNTIYF
TGTGCCAGTAGTCCAGGGCGGGACAGGGCTGGAAACACCATATATTTT
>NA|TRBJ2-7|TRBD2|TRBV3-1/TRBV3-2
CASSQTVIAGAAYEQYF
TGTGCCAGCAGCCAAACGGTCATAGCGGGAGCAGCCTACGAGCAGTACTTC
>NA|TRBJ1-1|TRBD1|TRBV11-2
CASSSQQGSTEAFF
TGTGCCAGCAGCTCCCAACAGGGGAGTACTGAAGCTTTCTTT
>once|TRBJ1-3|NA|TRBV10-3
CAIRGDGRSGNTIYF
TGTGCCATCAGGGGAGATGGGAGGTCTGGAAACACCATATATTTT
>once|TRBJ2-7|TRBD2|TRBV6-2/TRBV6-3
CASSPMLAGRHYEQYF
TGTGCCAGCAGTCCGATGCTAGCGGGAAGGCACTACGAGCAGTACTTC
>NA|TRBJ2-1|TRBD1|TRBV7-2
CASNFRTGGNSYNEQFF
TGTGCCAGCAACTTTCGGACAGGGGGAAACTCCTACAATGAGCAGTTCTTC
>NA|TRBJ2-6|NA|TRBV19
CASSIRTAYSGANVLTF
TGTGCCAGTAGTATAAGGACAGCCTACTCTGGGGCCAACGTCCTGACTTTC
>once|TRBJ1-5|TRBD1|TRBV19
CASSIPQGGNQPQHF
TGTGCCAGTAGTATACCACAGGGGGGCAATCAGCCCCAGCATTTT
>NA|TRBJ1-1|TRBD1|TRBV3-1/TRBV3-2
CASSFRTGGGSEAFF
TGTGCCAGCAGTTTCAGGACAGGGGGGGGTTCGGAAGCTTTCTTT
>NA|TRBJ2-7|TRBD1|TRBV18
CASSRDRGTYEQYF
TGTGCCAGCTCACGGGACAGGGGTACCTACGAGCAGTACTTC
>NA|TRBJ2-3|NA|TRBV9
CASSVGPEGDTQYF
TGTGCCAGCAGCGTAGGCCCGGAGGGGGATACGCAGTATTTT
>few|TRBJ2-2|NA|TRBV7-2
CASSLIANTGELFF
TGTGCCAGCAGCTTAATCGCGAACACCGGGGAGCTGTTTTTT
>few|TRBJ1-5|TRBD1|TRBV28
CASSPVRGQTHNQPQHF
TGTGCCAGCAGTCCAGTAAGGGGACAGACTCACAATCAGCCCCAGCATTTT
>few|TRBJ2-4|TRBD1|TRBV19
CASSIQGAQKNIQYF
TGTGCCAGTAGTATACAGGGGGCCCAAAAAAACATTCAGTACTTC
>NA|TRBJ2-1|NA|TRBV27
CASSFNYYNEQFF
TGTGCCAGCAGTTTCAACTATTACAATGAGCAGTTCTTC
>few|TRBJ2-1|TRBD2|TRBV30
CAWSGGGSLNEQFF
TGTGCCTGGAGTGGGGGCGGGAGTTTAAATGAGCAGTTCTTC